Detailed here is one T cell receptor (beta chain). In this sample, this clonotype turned up many times. The antigen it binds to is not known. Base qualities were left out, and no much larger clone turns up one base away. Ophthalmopathy patients had moderately to severely active disease, with a Clinical Activity Score of 3 or more, a NOSPECS grade of 4 or more, and a disease duration of less than 3 months. The study excluded patients with uncontrolled infections, other autoimmune diseases, pregnancy or lactation. Clinical symptoms, serum thyroxine and TRAb, thyroid ultrasound, and orbital computed tomography formed the basis for the diagnoses. PBMCs were separated from approximately 10 ml of fresh peripheral blood using Ficoll-Paque density gradient centrifugation. Total RNA was extracted using Trizol reagent, and RNA quality was assessed on an Agilent 2100 Bioanalyzer. This specimen belongs to a study of T cells in Graves' hyperthyroidism and ophthalmopathy (dated by TCRdb to between 2018 and 2020). For the study in its entirety: Peripheral blood was sampled at the time of initial diagnosis, prior to any treatment. A discovery cohort of about 100 patients, approximately 44 with Graves' ophthalmopathy and 57 with stable Graves' hyperthyroidism, was used to find distinguishing TCR V-J signatures. An independent validation cohort of around 20 hyperthyroidism patients and about 16 patients who later progressed to ophthalmopathy tested prospective prediction of ophthalmopathy. For training and testing, the 80 to 100 patients in the discovery cohort were randomly divided in a 7:3 ratio. The study also compared thyroid tissue and blood T-cell repertoires from five or six Graves' hyperthyroidism patients. After sampling, hyperthyroidism patients received methimazole starting at 30 mg daily, and ophthalmopathy patients received high-dose intravenous methylprednisolone. According to the paper, TCR Vbeta CDR3 sequencing was carried out on roughly 130 peripheral blood samples, which came from 40 to 45 ophthalmopathy, around 74 hyperthyroidism and roughly 17 progressor patients.

The TCR beta CDR3 regions were amplified from the RNA transcripts. A first-round RT-PCR of the TCR CDR3 used the HTBI primer set with the Qiagen OneStep RT-PCR kit. Libraries were constructed in a second round of multiplex PCR, after which size selection and purification were performed. Libraries were sequenced paired-end with 100 bp reads on an Illumina HiSeq2000. The study's own analysis went as follows. SOAPnuke was used to process the raw data, throwing out any read that contained adapters or uncalled bases, had a mean Phred below 15, or lacked an exact constant-primer or identifier match. COPE v1.2.5 was used to merge the high-quality paired reads, and each unique nucleotide sequence was defined as a clonotype. Clonotypes were aligned to IMGT TRBV, TRBD and TRBJ reference segments using MiTCR v1.1. Analysis was restricted to V-J combinations with a frequency above 0.0001, which covered 99.2% of repertoires. A TCS score was defined as the ratio between F50 (clonal expansion) and ExV (chaos), using BLOSUM62-based TCRdist between CDR3 peptides within each V-J. Welch's t-statistics and random forest reduced around 550 V-J features to roughly 13, which were used in a naive Bayes classifier (R e1071). TCRdb passed the public sequencing reads through fastp at Q25 and MiXCR, retaining productive beta sequences. CDR3 protein duplicates are merged, each entry listing the most common genes and DNA. The V and J calls here are based on TCRdb, not the publication. Across this sample there are roughly 350,000 distinct CDR3 sequences, with roughly 15% seen only once. 30% to 40% of the sample lies in the top ten.

Findings and caveats that apply to the study as a whole: In validation, progression to ophthalmopathy was predicted by the model with nearly 71% sensitivity and around 75% specificity, a median of roughly six months before onset. Most expanded thyroid clonotypes (frequency above 0.001) were also detected in blood, suggesting blood repertoires may reflect thyroid immune responses. In cross-validation, a model built on a 13 V-J signature told ophthalmopathy apart from stable hyperthyroidism with approximately 90% sensitivity and roughly 81% specificity, and in testing the same model reached 80%/75%. Sample size was not statistically predetermined, and investigators were not blinded to group allocation.

The germline V gene supplies CDR1 SNHLY and CDR2 FYNNEI. Including the terminal cysteine and phenylalanine, the CDR3 comprises 11 residues. CDR3 DNA only is kept here, 33 bases in frame from base 1. At the junction V is shortened by 4 bases and J by 9 bases, with 7 bases in between. The receptor's source is a middle-aged woman with Graves' ophthalmopathy. Input material: blood. The chain links TRBV2 with TRBJ2-1, and possibly TRBD2, on 5 matching bases. The nucleotide sequence is TGTGCCAGCAGTGTACGGGGTGAGCAGTTCTTC. This sequence encodes CASSVRGEQFF.